Each of the 4 T cell receptor beta chains below was sequenced from the same sample in a study of blood T cell repertoires in COVID-19. Here immunoSEQ multiplex PCR was the method, and the copy in TCRdb shows in-frame clones only, minus some. The data hold fewer than 400,000 clones, with around 90% observed a single time. The sample was peripheral blood. The receptor set was obtained from a human donor in a cohort sampled during active COVID-19.

The CDR3 sequence is CASSLDLDSYEQYF. In nucleotides, the CDR3 is TGTGCCAGCAGCTTGGACTTAGACTCCTACGAGCAGTACTTC. This chain links TRBV5-4 with TRBJ2-7; no definite D call. The CDR3 consists of 14 residues. V was shortened by 0 bases and J by 0 bases, with 7 bases between the two germline ends. Germline V gene data show CDR1 as SGHNT and CDR2 as YYREEE (reference sequence).

The rearrangement uses TRBV9 and TRBJ2-2; 9 bases match TRBD1. Germline V gives CDR1 SGDLS, CDR2 YYNGEE. This CDR3 is built from 16 residues. V trimming: 4 bases; J trimming: 7 bases; junction bases outside the gene matches: 11. CDR3 in amino acids: CASSLRDRDVGGELFF. The CDR3 region has the DNA TGTGCCAGCAGCCTTCGGGACAGGGACGTGGGCGGGGAGCTGTTTTTT.

The chain is built from TRBV6-5 and TRBJ1-5; no firm D call. The CDR3 runs to 15 residues. CDR1 and CDR2 (germline): MNHEY, SVGAGI. The ends were cut back, 0 bases at V and 1 base at J, with 7 bases in the middle. CDR3 sequence reads: CASSYSLRSNQPQHF. The CDR3 region has the DNA TGTGCCAGCAGTTACTCCCTTCGGAGCAATCAGCCCCAGCATTTT.

The chain carries TRBV6-1 and TRBJ1-5; D not certain. Germline values: CDR1 MNHNS, CDR2 SASEGT. This CDR3 contains 15 residues. The V gene lost 0 bases and the J gene lost 0 bases, with 6 bases spanning the gap. CDR3 sequence: CASSEAGNSNQPQHF. Here the CDR3 DNA reads TGTGCCAGCAGTGAAGCGGGCAATAGCAATCAGCCCCAGCATTTT.